The 19 T cell receptor beta chains below come from one sample, sequenced in a study of response to subunit inactivated influenza vaccine. MiXCR, run by TCRdb on the RT-PCR reads, gives a single entry per CDR3 protein. The repertoire holds hundreds of thousands of distinct CDR3 sequences, roughly 10% seen once, with roughly 11% in the top ten. The same specimen was also included in a second study, on T cells expressing NK-cell markers. Per that study: 5'RACE template switching with UMIs produced the TCR beta cDNA.

The source was PBMCs from blood, collected on the day of vaccination. The receptors originated from a man in his forties or fifties who received an inactivated influenza vaccine.

This clonotype appeared a few times. Here the CDR3 reads CASISGAWSDNEQFF. The DNA for the CDR3 is TGCGCCAGCATTTCGGGGGCATGGTCGGACAATGAGCAGTTCTTC. V gene TRBV5-1 combines with J gene TRBJ2-1, with D perhaps given as TRBD1 or TRBD2 (6 bases each). The CDR3 extends over 15 amino acids. V lost 6 bases to trimming and J lost 5 bases, with 18 bases between them. Germline V CDR1 and CDR2: SGHRS, YFSETQ.

There are a few counts of this clonotype. This rearrangement joins TRBV3-1 to TRBJ2-5; D is unclear. The V end lost 2 bases, the J end lost 3 bases, and 13 bases lay between the germline ends. The CDR3 is 15 amino acids. CDR1 and CDR2 (germline): LGHDT, YNNKEL (reference sequence). The CDR3 spells CASSQSWIDKETQYF. The CDR3, as DNA: TGTGCCAGCAGCCAATCTTGGATCGATAAAGAGACCCAGTACTTC.

This clonotype was detected only a few times. The chain is built from TRBV5-1 and TRBJ2-1; no firm D call. The CDR3 length is 14 residues. The ends were cut back, 1 base at V and 7 bases at J, with 12 bases in the middle. Germline CDR1 SGHRS, CDR2 YFSETQ. CDR3 sequence: CASSLNGRLNEQFF. The DNA for the CDR3 is TGCGCCAGCAGCTTGAATGGCAGGTTGAATGAGCAGTTCTTC.

This clonotype was detected only a few times. The chain links TRBV6-1 to TRBJ2-6; 7 bases line up with TRBD2. CDR3 size: 19 residues. V was pared by 5 bases and J by 2 bases, with 15 bases of the junction left unmatched. Germline lookup yields CDR1 MNHNS and CDR2 SASEGT. CDR3 DNA: TGTGCCAGCAGTCGGGGAGAAGCGGGGCACATTGCTGGGGCCAACGTCCTGACTTTC. As protein: CASSRGEAGHIAGANVLTF.

The chain combines TRBV6-1 with TRBJ2-7; D is possibly TRBD1 (6 bases). V lost 4 bases to trimming and J lost 4 bases, with 17 bases between them. CDR1 and CDR2 from the germline V gene are MNHNS and SASEGT. The CDR3 totals 15 residues. CDR3 in amino acids: CASSAQPGTTYEQYF. In DNA form, the CDR3 reads TGTGCCAGCAGTGCCCAGCCCGGGACAACTTACGAGCAGTACTTC.

This clonotype occurred many times. The chain links TRBV2 to TRBJ1-1; 7 nucleotides align to TRBD1. V was clipped by 3 bases and J by 1 base; unmatched bases: 5. The CDR3 runs to 15 residues. CDR1 SNHLY and CDR2 FYNNEI come from the germline V gene. The CDR3 nucleotides read TGTGCCAGCAGTGACCGCAGGGGGGGGAACACTGAAGCTTTCTTT. Protein product: CASSDRRGGNTEAFF.

The rearrangement joins TRBV2 to TRBJ2-7, with D possibly called TRBD1 or TRBD2 (5 bases each). The CDR3 spans 12 residues. From germline, CDR1 is SNHLY and CDR2 FYNNEI. V was cut by 9 bases and J by 0 bases, with 9 bases left in between. CDR3 amino acids: CARGTDSYEQYF. The CDR3 bases are TGTGCCAGAGGGACGGACTCCTACGAGCAGTACTTC.

This clonotype was counted a few times. The chain carries TRBV25-1 and TRBJ2-1, with TRBD2 identical over 8 bases. J gave up 2 bases and V 4 bases, and 7 bases lay outside the gene matches. The V gene's germline CDR1 is MGHDK and CDR2 SYGVNS. The length of the CDR3 is 16 residues. CDR3 coding DNA: TGTGCCAGCAGTGGAATACTAGCGGAAACCTACAATGAGCAGTTCTTC. Protein product: CASSGILAETYNEQFF.

V and J are TRBV10-3 and TRBJ2-3, with 9 bases fitting TRBD2. V shed 6 bases and J 3 bases; nucleotides not matched to a gene: 10. The CDR3 length is 16 residues. CDR1 and CDR2 (germline): ENHRY, SYGVKD. In DNA form, the CDR3 reads TGTGCCATCAGCGCACAGGGACTAGCAGCGACAGATACGCAGTATTTT. Its protein product is CAISAQGLAATDTQYF.

The rearrangement uses TRBV27 and TRBJ2-1; D unresolved. The last part of the DNA fits TRBJ2-5 better; the J call may be wrong. This CDR3 contains 13 residues. Per the germline V gene, CDR1 is MNHEY and CDR2 is SMNVEV (reference sequence). The CDR3, as DNA: TGTGCCAGCAGTTGGGCGACTCAAGAGACCCAGTACTTC. It codes for CASSWATQETQYF.

In the case of this clonotype: One end of the junction does not line up with germline, which may come from a read error. The chain carries TRBV29-1 and TRBJ2-7; D not resolved. This CDR3 has 11 residues. Germline CDR1 SQVTM, CDR2 ANQGSEA. CDR3 in DNA: TGCAGCGTTGGGATTCGCTACGGGCAGTACTTC. Translated, it gives CSVGIRYGQYF.

This chain connects TRBV12-3 or TRBV12-4 to TRBJ1-4; D is perhaps TRBD1 (6 bases). The V end was cut by 5 bases, the J end by 7 bases, with 14 bases between. This CDR3 contains 14 residues. CDR3 bases: TGTGCCAGCAGTCCCCGACAGGCGGGTGAAAAACTGTTTTTT. Amino acids: CASSPRQAGEKLFF.

This clonotype was found a few times. V is TRBV5-1 and J is TRBJ2-7; TRBD1 is a possible D gene (5 bases). Germline V CDR1 and CDR2: SGHRS, YFSETQ. Trimming shortened V by 0 bases and J by 2 bases, and 9 bases separated the two germline ends. This CDR3 has 14 residues. CDR3 residues: CASSLVADTYEQYF. DNA of the CDR3: TGCGCCAGCAGCTTGGTGGCGGACACCTACGAGCAGTACTTC.

A few counts support this clonotype. The chain is built from TRBV24-1 and TRBJ1-5; 9 bases match TRBD1. Germline V gene sequence: CDR1 KGHDR, CDR2 SFDVKD. This CDR3 has 16 residues. V dropped 4 bases and J dropped 2; count of bases not matched to a gene: 5. The CDR3 DNA follows: TGTGCCACCAGTGACCGGACAGGGGCGGGCAATCAGCCCCAGCATTTT. Protein product: CATSDRTGAGNQPQHF.

The V call is TRBV29-1, the J call TRBJ2-2; no firm D call. Trimming cost V 5 bases and J 1 base, with 8 bases left between them. The CDR3 has 13 amino acids. Germline-derived CDR1 and CDR2 are SQVTM and ANQGSEA. The CDR3 here is CSVPRQNTGELFF. The CDR3 nucleotides read TGCAGCGTTCCCAGACAGAACACCGGGGAGCTGTTTTTT.

The sample holds many counts of this clonotype. V and J are TRBV4-2 and TRBJ1-1, with 11 positions matching TRBD1. CDR1 is LGHNA and CDR2 is YNFKEQ in the germline V gene. There are 16 residues in the CDR3. Unmatched junction bases numbered 10, after V lost 4 bases and J lost 6 bases. The CDR3 sequence: CASSPSSGQGVAEAFF. DNA for the CDR3: TGTGCCAGCAGCCCCTCCTCGGGACAGGGGGTCGCTGAAGCTTTCTTT.

The V gene is TRBV5-1, the J gene TRBJ2-7; 10 bases match TRBD1. The CDR3 runs to 13 residues. The J segment lost 7 bases and the V segment lost 4 bases, leaving 5 bases of the junction unmatched. The germline gives CDR1 SGHRS, CDR2 YFSETQ. CDR3: CASSLDRGQEQYF. The CDR3 region has the DNA TGCGCCAGCAGCCTAGACAGGGGGCAAGAGCAGTACTTC.

The rearrangement uses TRBV5-6 and TRBJ1-1; 7 bases map to TRBD1. Germline V gives CDR1 SGHDT, CDR2 YYEEEE. Losses at the gene ends were 1 base for V and 3 bases for J; bases not matched to a gene: 3. This CDR3 has 14 residues. CDR3 residues: CASSLKGAYTEAFF. CDR3 nucleotide sequence: TGTGCCAGCAGCTTGAAGGGGGCTTACACTGAAGCTTTCTTT.

This clonotype appeared many times. The rearrangement uses TRBV7-2 and TRBJ2-6; weak D call: TRBD1 (5 bases). Trimming pared 3 bases from V and 0 bases from J, leaving 9 bases between. Looked up from germline, CDR1 is SGHTA and CDR2 is FQGNSA. The CDR3 is 16 amino acids. In nucleotides, the CDR3 is TGTGCCAGCAGCTTCACAGGTTCCTCTGGGGCCAACGTCCTGACTTTC. Its translation: CASSFTGSSGANVLTF.